A single sample gave rise to the 16 T cell receptor beta chains below, sequenced in a study of T cells in Graves' hyperthyroidism and ophthalmopathy. Amplification yielded TCR beta CDR3 regions, with RNA transcripts as the source. Using the HTBI primer set, a first-round RT-PCR was run on the TCR CDR3. TCRdb itself ran the multiplex PCR reads through MiXCR, one entry per CDR3 protein. The sample shows about 420,000 distinct CDR3 sequences, 15% to 19% of them seen only once. The sequenced sample consisted of blood. Every receptor here comes from a woman between 18 and 29 years old with Graves' hyperthyroidism.

This clonotype was detected many times. The chain uses TRBV2 and TRBJ2-5; D remains unclear. This CDR3 is 12 amino acids long. CDR1 and CDR2 (germline): SNHLY, FYNNEI. The V and J ends lost 8 bases and 5 bases respectively, with 12 bases between them. In DNA form, the CDR3 reads TGTGCCAGCTCCGGACGTGGGGAGACCCAGTACTTC. Protein: CASSGRGETQYF.

This clonotype was seen many times. The chain uses TRBV12-3 or TRBV12-4 and TRBJ1-2; possibly TRBD1 for D (5 bases). The germline V and J ends were trimmed by 2 bases and 5 bases, with 12 bases remaining between them. This CDR3 spans 14 amino acids. CDR3 bases: TGTGCCAGCAGTTTACAGGGATATCCTTATGGCTACACCTTC. As protein: CASSLQGYPYGYTF.

This clonotype has just a few counts. The CDR3 region is CASSRGLAALNEQFF. CDR3 in DNA: TGTGCCAGCAGCCGTGGACTAGCGGCCCTCAATGAGCAGTTCTTC. The V and J genes are TRBV7-8 and TRBJ2-1; 10 nucleotides align to TRBD2. The germline V gene encodes CDR1 SGHVS and CDR2 FQNEAQ. The CDR3 totals 15 residues. After removal of 5 bases from V and 6 bases from J, the junction contained 7 bases not matched to a gene.

This chain connects TRBV11-2 to TRBJ2-7; D perhaps matches TRBD1 (6 bases). V was clipped by 7 bases and J by 0 bases, with 16 bases between them. The CDR3 has 15 residues. The germline CDR1 and CDR2 sequences are SGHAT and FQNNGV. CDR3 amino acids: CASTFRTESSYEQYF. CDR3 coding DNA: TGTGCCAGCACCTTTCGGACAGAGAGCTCCTACGAGCAGTACTTC.

V and J are TRBV3-1 and TRBJ2-7; 7 bases fit TRBD1. CDR1 and CDR2 (germline): LGHDT, YNNKEL (reference sequence). Germline trimming cut 2 bases from V and 1 base from J; bases unmatched to any gene: 5. The CDR3 has 15 amino acids. The CDR3 DNA reads TGTGCCAGCAGCCAATTATGGGACAGTTCCTACGAGCAGTACTTC. It yields the protein CASSQLWDSSYEQYF.

This clonotype was seen ten or more times. The chain couples TRBV9 to TRBJ1-1, with D perhaps TRBD1 (5 bases). The CDR3 is made up of 15 amino acids. V lost 4 bases, J lost 2 bases, and 15 bases lay in between. The germline V gene has CDR1 SGDLS and CDR2 YYNGEE. CDR3 sequence reads: CASSPLGRPNTEAFF. CDR3 coding DNA: TGTGCCAGCAGCCCATTGGGACGGCCAAACACTGAAGCTTTCTTT.

This clonotype was detected many times. V is TRBV7-2 and J is TRBJ2-1, with 10 bases lining up with TRBD2. This CDR3 has 16 amino acids. V gave up 0 bases and J gave up 10 bases; unmatched junction bases: 9. Germline V gene lookup returns CDR1 SGHTA and CDR2 FQGNSA. CDR3 loop: CASSLAMASGGFEQFF. As DNA, the CDR3 is TGTGCCAGCAGCTTAGCGATGGCTAGCGGGGGATTCGAGCAGTTCTTC.

This clonotype was observed a handful of times. The genes are TRBV19 and TRBJ1-5; no firm D call. CDR3 size: 16 residues. V lost 1 base, J lost 6 bases, and 16 bases lay in between. CDR1 is LNHDA and CDR2 is SQIVND in the germline V gene (reference sequence). CDR3 DNA sequence: TGTGCCAGTAGTATAGTAAAAGGGCGGAAGGCTCAGCCCCAGCATTTT. As protein: CASSIVKGRKAQPQHF.

The table lists this clonotype with many counts. The chain couples TRBV6-1 to TRBJ2-7; D ambiguous. The germline gives CDR1 MNHNS, CDR2 SASEGT. The CDR3 is 13 amino acids. V lost 5 bases to trimming and J lost 6 bases, with 14 bases between them. The CDR3 DNA follows: TGTGCCAGCAGTCCCCTCGGTCGTAGCGAGCAGTACTTC. Translation gives CASSPLGRSEQYF.

The CDR3 protein is CASSQEGTGVPTDTQYF. CDR3 DNA sequence: TGTGCCAGCAGCCAAGAAGGGACAGGAGTGCCCACAGATACGCAGTATTTT. The chain employs TRBV4-2 and TRBJ2-3, with 8 nucleotides matching TRBD1. The V gene's germline CDR1 is LGHNA and CDR2 YNFKEQ. Trimming took 0 bases from V and 2 from J; bases not matched to a gene: 7. The CDR3 contains 17 residues.

The rearrangement links TRBV9 to TRBJ2-3; the match to TRBD2 covers 16 bases. Unmatched junction bases numbered 7, after V lost 4 bases and J lost 2 bases. Germline V gives CDR1 SGDLS, CDR2 YYNGEE. The CDR3 is made up of 18 amino acids. The chain's CDR3 is CASSPGLAGGITTDTQYF. CDR3 sequence (DNA): TGTGCCAGCAGCCCGGGACTAGCGGGGGGGATCACCACAGATACGCAGTATTTT. The full variable domain, its missing parts supplied by reference TRBV9 and TRBJ2-3, is DSGVTQTPKHLITATGQRVTLRCSPRSGDLSVYWYQQSLDQGLQFLIQYYNGEERAKGNILERFSAQQFPDLHSELNLSSLELGDSALYFCASSPGLAGGITTDTQYFGPGTRLTVL.

The genes are TRBV12-3 or TRBV12-4 and TRBJ2-5; 7 nucleotides align to TRBD1. This CDR3 comprises 14 residues. Trimming cost V 5 bases and J 2 bases; bases outside gene matches: 5. CDR3 nucleotides: TGTGCCAGCAGTGATCGACAGGGTCAAGAGACCCAGTACTTC. This translates into CASSDRQGQETQYF.

Note on this clonotype: A much larger clone differs from this one at a single base, so this may be a read error. The chain joins TRBV18 to TRBJ1-1, with 11 bases lining up with TRBD1. J was trimmed by 11 bases and V by 6 bases; bases with no gene match: 2. The germline V gene has CDR1 KGHSH and CDR2 LQKENI. This CDR3 contains 11 residues. As DNA, the CDR3 is TGTGCCAGCTCGCGGGACAGGGGGGCTTTCTTT. This codes for CASSRDRGAFF.

This clonotype appeared many times. The rearrangement uses TRBV6-1 and TRBJ2-7; D not resolved. Germline V gene data show CDR1 as MNHNS and CDR2 as SASEGT. V was clipped by 1 base and J by 5 bases, with 9 bases between them. The CDR3 length is 13 residues. CDR3 sequence: CASSEDTTHEQYF. In nucleotides, the CDR3 is TGTGCCAGCAGTGAAGATACAACCCACGAGCAGTACTTC.

In its sample, this clonotype was seen a few times. This chain links TRBV25-1 with TRBJ2-5; 8 bases align to TRBD2. Losses at the gene ends were 1 base for V and 5 bases for J; bases not matched to a gene: 12. CDR3 length: 17 amino acids. Per germline, CDR1 MGHDK and CDR2 SYGVNS. Here the CDR3 reads CASSESKRESQVETQYF. Written as DNA, the CDR3 is TGTGCCAGCAGTGAATCCAAGCGGGAGTCTCAGGTGGAGACCCAGTACTTC.

This clonotype showed up many times. The rearrangement links TRBV20-1 to TRBJ2-1; possible D gene TRBD2, 6 bases. Germline values: CDR1 DFQATT, CDR2 SNEGSKA (reference sequence). The CDR3 runs to 11 residues. CDR3 coding DNA: TGCAGGGGGGGCTCCTACAATGAGCAGTTCTTC. This sequence encodes CRGGSYNEQFF.